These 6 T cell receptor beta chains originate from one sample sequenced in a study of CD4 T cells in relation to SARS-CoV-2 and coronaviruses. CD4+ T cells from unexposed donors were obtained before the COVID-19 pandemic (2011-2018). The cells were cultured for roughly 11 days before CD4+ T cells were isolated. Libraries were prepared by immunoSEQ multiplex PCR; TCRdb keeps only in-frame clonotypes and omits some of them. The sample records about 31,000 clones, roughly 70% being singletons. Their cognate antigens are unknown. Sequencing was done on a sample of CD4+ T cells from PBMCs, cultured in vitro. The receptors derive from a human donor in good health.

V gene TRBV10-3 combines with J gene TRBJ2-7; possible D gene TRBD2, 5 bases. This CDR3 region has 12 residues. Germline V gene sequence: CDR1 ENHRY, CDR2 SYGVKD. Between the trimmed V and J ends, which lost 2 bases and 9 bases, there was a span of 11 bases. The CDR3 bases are TGTGCCATCAGTGAGCGGGCCGGAGGGCAGTACTTC. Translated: CAISERAGGQYF.

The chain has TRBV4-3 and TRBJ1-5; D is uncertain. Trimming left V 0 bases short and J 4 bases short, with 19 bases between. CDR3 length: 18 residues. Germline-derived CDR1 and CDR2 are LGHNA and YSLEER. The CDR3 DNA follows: TGCGCCAGCAGCCAAGATTACGGGCAGGTCGCCTTTAATCAGCCCCAGCATTTT. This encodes CASSQDYGQVAFNQPQHF.

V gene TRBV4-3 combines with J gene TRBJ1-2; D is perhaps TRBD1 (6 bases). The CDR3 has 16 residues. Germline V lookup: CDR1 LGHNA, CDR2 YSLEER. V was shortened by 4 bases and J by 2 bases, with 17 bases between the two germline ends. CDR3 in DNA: TGCGCCAGCAGCCCCGGGGGCTTCCGGACGAACTATGGCTACACCTTC. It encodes CASSPGGFRTNYGYTF.

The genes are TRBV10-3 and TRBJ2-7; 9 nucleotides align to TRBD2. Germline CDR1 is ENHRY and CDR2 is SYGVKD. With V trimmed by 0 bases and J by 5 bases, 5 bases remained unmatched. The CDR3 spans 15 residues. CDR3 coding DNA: TGTGCCATCAGTGAGTCGGCGGGAGGGCAGGACGAGCAGTACTTC. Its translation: CAISESAGGQDEQYF.

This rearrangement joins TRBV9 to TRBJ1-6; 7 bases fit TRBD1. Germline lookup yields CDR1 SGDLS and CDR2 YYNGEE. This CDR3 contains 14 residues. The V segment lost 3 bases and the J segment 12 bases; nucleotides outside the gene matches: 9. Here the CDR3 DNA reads TGTGCCAGCAGCGCCGGGACAGCCATCCAACCCCTCCACTTT. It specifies CASSAGTAIQPLHF.

The CDR3 DNA follows: TGTGCCAGTAGTATAGGAAACTCTTACACAGATACGCAGTATTTT. Encoded protein: CASSIGNSYTDTQYF. The chain uses TRBV19 and TRBJ2-3; D call uncertain. Germline V gene lookup returns CDR1 LNHDA and CDR2 SQIVND (reference sequence). This CDR3 spans 15 amino acids. Trimming shortened V by 1 base and J by 2 bases, and 10 bases separated the two germline ends.